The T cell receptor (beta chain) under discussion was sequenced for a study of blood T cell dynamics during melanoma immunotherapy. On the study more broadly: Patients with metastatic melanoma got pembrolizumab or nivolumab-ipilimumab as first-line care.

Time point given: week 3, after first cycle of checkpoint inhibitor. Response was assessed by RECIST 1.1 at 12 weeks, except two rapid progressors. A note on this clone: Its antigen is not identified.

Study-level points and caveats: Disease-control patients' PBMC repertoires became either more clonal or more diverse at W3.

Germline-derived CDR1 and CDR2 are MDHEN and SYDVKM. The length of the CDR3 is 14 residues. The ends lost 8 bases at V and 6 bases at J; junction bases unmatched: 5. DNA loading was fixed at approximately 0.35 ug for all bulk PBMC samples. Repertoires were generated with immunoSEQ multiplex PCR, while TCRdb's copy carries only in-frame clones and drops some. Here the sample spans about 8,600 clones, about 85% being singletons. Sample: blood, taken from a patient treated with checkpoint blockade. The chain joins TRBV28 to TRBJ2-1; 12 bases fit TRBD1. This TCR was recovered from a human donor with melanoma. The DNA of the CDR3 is TGTGCCAGCTCCCGGGACAGGGGGCTCAATGAGCAGTTCTTC. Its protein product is CASSRDRGLNEQFF.